The 30 T cell receptor beta chains below were found in one sample sequenced in a study of T cell changes during pregnancy in multiple sclerosis (dated by TCRdb to the late 2010s). The library was generated by the immunoSEQ multiplex PCR assay. TCRdb took this table from immuneACCESS and kept in-frame rearrangements with V and J called. Such tables lack part of the clones; where checked against another copy, unresolved V genes explain under half of the gap, and the rest is unexplained. The sample data list approximately 41,000 clones, and about nine tenths of these were observed just once. The biggest ten clones account for about 0.73% of the sample. Sequenced material: CD4+ T cells from peripheral blood mononuclear cells, taken in the first trimester of pregnancy. Receptors originate from a female donor with multiple sclerosis, enrolled in a pregnancy study.

The chain couples TRBV4-2 to TRBJ2-4; D perhaps matches TRBD2 (6 bases). V lost 0 bases to trimming and J lost 1 base, with 10 bases between them. From germline, CDR1 is LGHNA and CDR2 YNFKEQ. The CDR3 contains 16 residues. This CDR3 reads CASSQDPGRAKNIQYF. The DNA of the CDR3 is TGTGCCAGCAGCCAAGATCCAGGGAGGGCCAAAAACATTCAGTACTTC.

This sequence joins TRBV5-1 and TRBJ2-5; 10 bases map to TRBD2. This CDR3 has 16 residues. Germline V lookup: CDR1 SGHRS, CDR2 YFSETQ. After removal of 4 bases from V and 7 bases from J, the junction contained 13 bases not matched to a gene. CDR3 residues: CASSGGVAGGSATQYF. CDR3 nucleotide sequence: TGCGCCAGCAGCGGCGGAGTAGCGGGGGGCTCGGCGACCCAGTACTTC.

For the CDR3, the DNA is TGCAGCGTTGAAGATGGGGCCACTTACAATGAGCAGTTCTTC. Protein: CSVEDGATYNEQFF. The chain is built from TRBV29-1 and TRBJ2-1, with D possibly TRBD1 on 5 matching bases. V gave up 0 bases and J gave up 4 bases, with 10 bases separating them. Germline V gives CDR1 SQVTM, CDR2 ANQGSEA. The CDR3 has 14 amino acids.

CDR3 coding DNA: TGTGCCAGCAGAAAATCGGGAGCAGGAAATGAGCAGTTCTTC. Its protein product is CASRKSGAGNEQFF. V gene TRBV7-9 combines with J gene TRBJ2-1; maybe TRBD2 (6 bases). Between the trimmed V and J ends, which lost 6 bases and 7 bases, there was a span of 16 bases. The CDR3 consists of 14 residues. Germline values: CDR1 SEHNR, CDR2 FQNEAQ (reference sequence). The whole variable domain, remainder taken from reference TRBV7-9 and TRBJ2-1, is DTGVSQNPRHKITKRGQNVTFRCDPISEHNRLYWYRQTLGQGPEFLTYFQNEAQLEKSRLLSDRFSAERPKGSFSTLEIQRTEQGDSAMYLCASRKSGAGNEQFFGPGTRLTVL.

The chain combines TRBV19 with TRBJ1-3; D is undetermined. Germline CDR1 is LNHDA and CDR2 is SQIVND (reference sequence). This CDR3 is 14 amino acids long. The ends were cut back, 5 bases at V and 3 bases at J, with 11 bases in the middle. The CDR3 loop is CASSPSTYGNTIYF. CDR3 DNA sequence: TGTGCCAGTAGTCCGTCGACATATGGAAACACCATATATTTT.

The chain couples TRBV7-8 to TRBJ1-2; D remains unclear. Germline CDR1 and CDR2: SGHVS and FQNEAQ. The length of the CDR3 is 15 residues. V was trimmed by 1 base and J by 4 bases, leaving 13 bases between them. The CDR3 protein is CASSLESVTRYGYTF. CDR3 in DNA: TGTGCCAGCAGCTTAGAATCGGTTACCCGCTATGGCTACACCTTC.

This chain joins TRBV15 and TRBJ2-2, with TRBD2 matching 16 bases. CDR1 is LNHNV and CDR2 is YYDKDF in the germline V gene (reference sequence). The CDR3 is 18 amino acids. Germline trimming cut 3 bases from V and 4 bases from J; bases unmatched to any gene: 5. The CDR3: CATSSAGLAGGGTGELFF. Here the CDR3 DNA reads TGTGCCACCAGCAGCGCGGGACTAGCGGGAGGGGGCACCGGGGAGCTGTTTTTT.

The chain combines TRBV6-1 with TRBJ2-1; TRBD2 matches at 7 bases. V was pared by 3 bases and J by 3 bases, with 5 bases of the junction left unmatched. CDR3 size: 15 residues. Per the germline V gene, CDR1 is MNHNS and CDR2 is SASEGT. The CDR3 sequence is CASSDSGGRYNEQFF. CDR3 sequence (DNA): TGTGCCAGCAGTGACTCGGGAGGCCGCTACAATGAGCAGTTCTTC.

The chain has TRBV2 and TRBJ2-6; maybe TRBD2 (7 bases). Germline V CDR1 and CDR2: SNHLY, FYNNEI. V shed 7 bases and J shed 4 bases, with 23 bases lying between them. There are 18 residues in the CDR3. DNA for the CDR3: TGTGCCAGCATCCCTACCCCGGGGGGCGCAGGCGGGGCCAACGTCCTGACTTTC. Protein sequence: CASIPTPGGAGGANVLTF.

This chain links TRBV28 with TRBJ1-5; D possibly corresponds to TRBD1 (6 bases). CDR1 is MDHEN and CDR2 is SYDVKM in the germline V gene. With 2 bases removed from V and 11 bases from J, the gap between germline ends came to 16 bases. The length of the CDR3 is 14 residues. The CDR3 region has the DNA TGTGCCAGCAGTTTACCGGGGGGGCGATCGGCCCAGCATTTT. This gives the protein CASSLPGGRSAQHF.

This clone came up a few times. The chain links TRBV19 to TRBJ1-1; D gene unclear. The CDR3 has 15 amino acids. Trimming pared 5 bases from V and 3 bases from J, leaving 16 bases between. Germline loops: CDR1 LNHDA, CDR2 SQIVND (reference sequence). CDR3 residues: CASSPSAVTHTEAFF. CDR3 bases: TGTGCCAGTAGTCCCTCTGCAGTAACGCACACTGAAGCTTTCTTT.

The rearrangement uses TRBV28 and TRBJ1-2; 9 bases are shared with TRBD1. The trim removed 4 bases at V and 5 bases at J, leaving 8 bases unmatched. The CDR3 covers 15 residues. Per germline, CDR1 MDHEN and CDR2 SYDVKM. CDR3 sequence (DNA): TGTGCCAGCAGTTCCCACGGGACAGGGTATTATGGCTACACCTTC. Its protein is CASSSHGTGYYGYTF.

The table lists this clone with a count of one. The chain has TRBV27 and TRBJ2-1; 12 nucleotides agree with TRBD2. The V gene end was trimmed by 4 bases and the J gene end by 0 bases; junction bases not matched to a gene: 7. The CDR3 contains 18 residues. Germline V gene lookup returns CDR1 MNHEY and CDR2 SMNVEV (reference sequence). The CDR3: CASSSGLAGSSSYNEQFF. DNA of the CDR3: TGTGCCAGCAGTTCCGGACTAGCGGGATCAAGCTCCTACAATGAGCAGTTCTTC.

This clone appeared once. This chain's CDR3 is CASSPTRSTQYF. The CDR3 nucleotides read TGTGCCAGCAGTCCTACTCGTTCTACGCAGTATTTT. The chain employs TRBV6-1 and TRBJ2-3; unclear D gene. Germline V gene sequence: CDR1 MNHNS, CDR2 SASEGT. V lost 5 bases and J 8 bases, leaving 11 bases between the germline ends. The CDR3 runs 12 residues.

The rearrangement joins TRBV5-1 to TRBJ1-1, with TRBD1 identical over 8 bases. From germline, CDR1 is SGHRS and CDR2 YFSETQ. CDR3 size: 16 residues. V was pared by 0 bases and J by 4 bases, with 8 bases of the junction left unmatched. CDR3 coding DNA: TGCGCCAGCAGCTTGGCCCCAACAGGGGGAGGCACTGAAGCTTTCTTT. It specifies CASSLAPTGGGTEAFF.

This clone was seen a single time. V usage is TRBV7-6 and J usage is TRBJ2-7, with 8 bases lining up with TRBD2. The V and J ends lost 0 bases and 3 bases, in that order; junction bases with no gene match: 4. This CDR3 comprises 15 residues. Germline V gene data show CDR1 as SGHVS and CDR2 as FNYEAQ. The CDR3 region is CASSLAPGGNYEQYF. The DNA of the CDR3 is TGTGCCAGCAGCTTAGCTCCGGGGGGGAACTACGAGCAGTACTTC.

This clone was detected only once. J is TRBJ2-1 and V is TRBV14; D gene unclear. The CDR3 spans 15 residues. V was shortened by 6 bases and J by 0 bases, with 12 bases between the two germline ends. Germline loops: CDR1 SGHDN, CDR2 FVKESK. This CDR3 is CASSQLLSSYNEQFF. Here the CDR3 DNA reads TGTGCCAGCAGTCAACTCCTGTCCTCCTACAATGAGCAGTTCTTC.

This chain joins TRBV7-2 and TRBJ1-4; D not resolved. Germline V gives CDR1 SGHTA, CDR2 FQGNSA. V shed 3 bases and J shed 4 bases, with 12 bases lying between them. This CDR3 is built from 15 residues. The CDR3 here is CASSFRGGGNEKLFF. The CDR3 DNA is TGTGCCAGCAGCTTCCGGGGAGGTGGTAATGAAAAACTGTTTTTT.

The gene calls are TRBV4-3 and TRBJ2-7; the D is unclear. The CDR3 is 13 residues long. Between the trimmed V and J ends, which lost 0 bases and 3 bases, there was a span of 6 bases. Germline-derived CDR1 and CDR2 are LGHNA and YSLEER. As DNA, the CDR3 is TGCGCCAGCAGCCAAGAAACGGTCTACGAGCAGTACTTC. It translates to CASSQETVYEQYF.

This clone showed up just once. This chain uses TRBV6-6 with TRBJ1-2, with 8 bases aligning to TRBD1. Trimming cost V 8 bases and J 4 bases; bases outside gene matches: 9. CDR3 length: 14 amino acids. CDR1 is MNHNY, CDR2 SVGAGI, per germline (reference sequence). The CDR3 DNA follows: TGTGCCAGCCGACAGGGGAGGGGAACCTATGGCTACACCTTC. It translates to CASRQGRGTYGYTF.

The chain carries TRBV28 and TRBJ2-1; tentative D call: TRBD1 (5 bases). The ends were cut back, 6 bases at V and 6 bases at J, with 12 bases in the middle. Germline V gene data show CDR1 as MDHEN and CDR2 as SYDVKM. The CDR3 extends over 13 amino acids. The CDR3 spells CASSIGASNEQFF. The CDR3 DNA reads as TGTGCCAGCAGCATAGGGGCCTCCAATGAGCAGTTCTTC.

This rearrangement joins TRBV28 to TRBJ2-1; 15 nucleotides line up with TRBD2. Germline V gene lookup returns CDR1 MDHEN and CDR2 SYDVKM. Trimming took 5 bases from V and 3 from J; bases not matched to a gene: 5. The CDR3 is 17 amino acids. The CDR3 here is CASSRGTSGRLYNEQFF. DNA of the CDR3: TGTGCCAGCAGTCGAGGGACTAGCGGGAGGCTCTACAATGAGCAGTTCTTC.

This sequence joins TRBV6-5 and TRBJ2-7; the match to TRBD1 covers 7 bases. This CDR3 region has 14 residues. The germline gives CDR1 MNHEY, CDR2 SVGAGI. The ends lost 2 bases at V and 0 bases at J; junction bases unmatched: 1. The chain's CDR3 is CASSYRDSSYEQYF. The CDR3 nucleotides read TGTGCCAGCAGTTACAGGGACAGCTCCTACGAGCAGTACTTC.

CDR3 sequence (DNA): TGTGCCAGCTCACCAGGGGGGGAAAACATTCAGTACTTC. Its protein product is CASSPGGENIQYF. This chain uses TRBV18 with TRBJ2-4, with 7 bases identical to TRBD2. CDR3 size: 13 residues. With 2 bases clipped from V and 5 bases from J, the junction kept 0 bases outside the gene matches. Germline CDR1 is KGHSH and CDR2 is LQKENI.

The rearrangement uses TRBV4-2 and TRBJ2-2; TRBD2 agrees at 7 bases. This CDR3 has 16 residues. In germline, CDR1 is LGHNA, CDR2 YNFKEQ. The V gene end was trimmed by 0 bases and the J gene end by 6 bases; junction bases not matched to a gene: 7. The CDR3 nucleotides read TGTGCCAGCAGCCAAGAAAGGACTAGAGCTTCCGGGGAGCTGTTTTTT. It translates to CASSQERTRASGELFF.

This rearrangement joins TRBV19 to TRBJ2-1, with 9 bases identical to TRBD2. The junction had 8 bases not matched to a gene; V was cut back by 3 bases and J by 5 bases. The CDR3 runs 16 residues. Looked up from germline, CDR1 is LNHDA and CDR2 is SQIVND (reference sequence). This chain's CDR3 is CASSMLGLAGHNEQFF. For the CDR3, the DNA is TGTGCCAGTAGTATGCTGGGGCTAGCGGGACACAATGAGCAGTTCTTC.

This chain joins TRBV6-6 and TRBJ2-7, with D uncertain. This CDR3 region has 12 residues. The V and J ends lost 4 bases and 1 base respectively, with 5 bases between them. Germline lookup yields CDR1 MNHNY and CDR2 SVGAGI (reference sequence). The CDR3 DNA reads TGTGCCAGCAGTTTGACATCCTACGAGCAGTACTTC. This gives the protein CASSLTSYEQYF.

This clone was seen just once. The CDR3 DNA sequence: TGTGCCAGCAGCCGGACAGAAACTGGCGCTGAAGCTTTCTTT. Amino acids: CASSRTETGAEAFF. The V and J genes are TRBV28 and TRBJ1-1; possibly TRBD1 for D (6 bases). The germline V gene encodes CDR1 MDHEN and CDR2 SYDVKM. V shed 6 bases and J shed 6 bases, with 17 bases lying between them. The CDR3 extends over 14 amino acids.

The genes are TRBV7-9 and TRBJ1-2, with 8 bases that match TRBD1. The germline CDR1 and CDR2 sequences are SEHNR and FQNEAQ (reference sequence). CDR3 size: 16 residues. The J segment lost 0 bases and the V segment lost 6 bases, leaving 9 bases of the junction unmatched. The DNA of the CDR3 is TGTGCCAGCAGGCCAACAGGGGGTATTTCTAACTATGGCTACACCTTC. Its translation is CASRPTGGISNYGYTF.

This chain connects TRBV5-1 to TRBJ2-3; D is ambiguous. This CDR3 region has 15 residues. V was shortened by 0 bases and J by 4 bases, with 12 bases between the two germline ends. Germline-derived CDR1 and CDR2 are SGHRS and YFSETQ. CDR3 region: CASSLGFGPADTQYF. CDR3 nucleotide sequence: TGCGCCAGCAGCTTGGGCTTCGGTCCCGCAGATACGCAGTATTTT.